The 4 T cell receptor beta chains listed next were all sequenced from one sample in a study of shared clonotypes between healthy human individuals. The repertoire was sequenced with immunoSEQ multiplex PCR; TCRdb's copy has only in-frame clones and lacks some. Of some 1 million clones listed, 60% to 80% are singletons. Sequenced material: memory CD4+ T cells sorted from blood. The subset: CD45RA-negative fraction. All receptors come from a young man in good health.

This chain joins TRBV20-1 and TRBJ2-1; D is unresolved. The ends were cut back, 4 bases at V and 12 bases at J, with 10 bases in the middle. The CDR3 spans 10 residues. Germline values: CDR1 DFQATT, CDR2 SNEGSKA (reference sequence). CDR3: CSAIAGWQFF. The CDR3 nucleotides read TGCAGTGCTATAGCAGGATGGCAGTTCTTC.

This clone showed up just a few times. This chain links TRBV5-1 with TRBJ2-1; possible D gene TRBD1, 6 bases. Germline CDR1 is SGHRS and CDR2 is YFSETQ. Trimming removed 4 bases at V and 1 base at J, with 18 bases between. This CDR3 contains 17 residues. The CDR3 loop reads CASSLGARTGSYNEQFF. In DNA form, the CDR3 reads TGCGCCAGCAGCCTAGGGGCTAGAACAGGGTCCTACAATGAGCAGTTCTTC.

The V call is TRBV6-5, the J call TRBJ1-2, with D uncertain. V was cut by 11 bases and J by 2 bases, with 12 bases left in between. Germline CDR1 is MNHEY and CDR2 is SVGAGI. The CDR3 has 12 residues. This CDR3 is CAVARPNYGYTF. As DNA, the CDR3 is TGTGCCGTGGCCCGCCCCAACTATGGCTACACCTTC.

The chain uses TRBV11-3 and TRBJ1-2; TRBD1 might be the D (5 bases). The CDR3 consists of 20 residues. Per germline, CDR1 SGHNT and CDR2 YENEEA. V was trimmed by 3 bases and J by 11 bases, leaving 37 bases between them. The CDR3 protein is CASSFWDPMTHMAFGLGYTF. CDR3 coding DNA: TGTGCCAGCAGCTTTTGGGACCCAATGACGCATATGGCTTTCGGATTAGGTTACACCTTC.